Following are 10 T cell receptor beta chains from one sample sequenced in a study. Each CDR3 protein gets one entry after TCRdb re-called the RT-PCR reads with MiXCR. The sample yields hundreds of thousands of distinct CDR3 sequences, approximately 15% seen once. Specimen: memory CD4+ T cells from blood. The receptors here all came from a female donor in good health, serving as a healthy control.

The chain is built from TRBV27 and TRBJ1-6; 10 nucleotides line up with TRBD1. From germline, CDR1 is MNHEY and CDR2 SMNVEV (reference sequence). This CDR3 has 13 amino acids. Trimming at V came to 5 bases and at J to 8 bases, leaving 0 bases not matched to a gene. CDR3 region: CASSGTGDSPLHF. CDR3 sequence (DNA): TGTGCCAGCAGTGGGACAGGGGATTCACCCCTCCACTTT.

This clonotype was detected only a few times. The V call is TRBV20-1, the J call TRBJ2-1, with 14 bases that match TRBD2. Per germline, CDR1 DFQATT and CDR2 SNEGSKA (reference sequence). Unmatched junction bases numbered 3, after V lost 1 base and J lost 7 bases. The CDR3 has 15 residues. The CDR3 coding sequence is TGCAGTGCTAGAGGGGGACTAGCGGGAGTGAATGAGCAGTTCTTC. Translating gives CSARGGLAGVNEQFF.

V and J are TRBV4-3 and TRBJ2-3; D unclear. The CDR3 is 10 residues long. The germline V gene has CDR1 LGHNA and CDR2 YSLEER. V shed 0 bases and J shed 13 bases, with 5 bases lying between them. CDR3 sequence reads: CASSQDGEYF. CDR3 bases: TGCGCCAGCAGCCAAGATGGGGAGTATTTT.

The rearrangement joins TRBV5-4 to TRBJ1-2; D unresolved. The CDR3 runs 14 residues. The V end was cut by 4 bases, the J end by 1 base, with 11 bases between. Germline CDR1 reads SGHNT; CDR2 reads YYREEE (reference sequence). The chain's CDR3 is CASSPWTVNYGYTF. The CDR3 nucleotides read TGTGCCAGCAGCCCGTGGACCGTTAACTATGGCTACACCTTC. The full variable domain, rest sourced from reference TRBV5-4 and TRBJ1-2, is ETGVTQSPTHLIKTRGQQVTLRCSSQSGHNTVSWYQQALGQGPQFIFQYYREEENGRGNFPPRFSGLQFPNYSSELNVNALELDDSALYLCASSPWTVNYGYTFGSGTRLTVV.

V usage is TRBV15 and J usage is TRBJ1-2, with a weak D call TRBD1 (5 bases). Trimming stripped 3 bases from V and 7 bases from J, with 12 bases between. CDR3 length: 13 amino acids. Looked up from germline, CDR1 is LNHNV and CDR2 is YYDKDF (reference sequence). The CDR3 nucleotides read TGTGCCACCAGCAGGTCCGGGGCGGGTGGCTACACCTTC. Encoded protein: CATSRSGAGGYTF.

At least ten counts were recorded for this clonotype. This chain uses TRBV6-1 with TRBJ2-2; perhaps TRBD2 as D (6 bases). CDR3 length equals 14 residues. Germline loops: CDR1 MNHNS, CDR2 SASEGT. The germline V and J ends were trimmed by 4 bases and 6 bases, with 12 bases remaining between them. CDR3 nucleotide sequence: TGTGCCAGCAGTGCCTTTAGCGGAGCCGGGGAGCTGTTTTTT. This encodes CASSAFSGAGELFF.

This clonotype was recorded many times. This chain connects TRBV20-1 to TRBJ1-5, with D possibly matching TRBD1 (5 bases). The CDR3 spans 15 residues. The ends were cut back, 2 bases at V and 7 bases at J, with 18 bases in the middle. Germline V gene lookup returns CDR1 DFQATT and CDR2 SNEGSKA (reference sequence). This CDR3 reads CSARWGREVPQPQHF. The CDR3 bases are TGCAGTGCTAGATGGGGCAGGGAGGTCCCACAGCCCCAGCATTTT.

The rearrangement joins TRBV27 to TRBJ1-1; D call uncertain. The length of the CDR3 is 17 residues. The ends were cut back, 2 bases at V and 0 bases at J, with 16 bases in the middle. CDR1 MNHEY and CDR2 SMNVEV come from the germline V gene (reference sequence). CDR3 region: CASSLRFSLSMNTEAFF. Written as DNA, the CDR3 is TGTGCCAGCAGTTTAAGGTTCAGCCTGAGCATGAACACTGAAGCTTTCTTT.

This chain connects TRBV5-1 to TRBJ2-5, with 11 bases matching TRBD1. From germline, CDR1 is SGHRS and CDR2 YFSETQ. The CDR3 totals 15 residues. V lost 3 bases to trimming and J lost 5 bases; unmatched junction nucleotides: 6. CDR3: CASSSGTGGLETQYF. The DNA of the CDR3 is TGCGCCAGCAGCTCGGGGACAGGGGGTTTGGAGACCCAGTACTTC.

V is TRBV4-3 and J is TRBJ2-2; unclear D gene. The germline V gene has CDR1 LGHNA and CDR2 YSLEER. The CDR3 length is 16 residues. V lost 0 bases and J lost 3, with 11 bases in between. The CDR3 protein is CASSQDRDPYTGELFF. As DNA, the CDR3 is TGCGCCAGCAGCCAAGATCGCGACCCATACACCGGGGAGCTGTTTTTT.